The rows below give T cell receptor beta chains drawn from one sample of a study of cytomegalovirus exposure and HLA in healthy donors. The data were produced by immunoSEQ multiplex PCR, yet TCRdb's version contains in-frame clones alone and is incomplete. This table has over 65,000 clones, roughly 80% appearing once. The sequenced sample consisted of PBMCs. These receptors originate from a man aged 40-49 years in good health and CMV-seronegative. CDR3s include the opening cysteine and the closing phenylalanine or tryptophan. The order of the fields is J gene, V gene, clone size, D gene, CDR3 protein, CDR3 DNA. The D gene is left open where the match is weak. Only part of the rows carry a size: once, few, many, or a class if the clone is expanded.

>TRBJ2-5|TRBV19|.|.
CASSMAGSGQETQYF
TGTGCCAGTAGTATGGCAGGTAGCGGCCAAGAGACCCAGTACTTC
>TRBJ1-3|TRBV30|.|.
CAWGGTRLRPGNTIYF
TGTGCCTGGGGTGGGACTAGGTTACGGCCTGGAAACACCATATATTTT
>TRBJ2-7|TRBV5-1|.|TRBD2
CASSQTSGSYEQYF
TGCGCCAGCAGCCAGACTAGCGGATCCTACGAGCAGTACTTC
>TRBJ1-1|TRBV6-5|once|.
CASSYSSRRTEAFF
TGTGCCAGCAGTTACTCCTCCCGGAGAACTGAAGCTTTCTTT
>TRBJ1-4|TRBV7-9|.|.
CASSSGEGFNEKLFF
TGTGCCAGCAGCTCGGGGGAGGGGTTTAATGAAAAACTGTTTTTT
>TRBJ2-4|TRBV7-2|once|.
CASSSRVVAKNIQYF
TGTGCCAGCAGCTCCAGGGTGGTAGCCAAAAACATTCAGTACTTC
>TRBJ2-3|TRBV7-2|.|TRBD2
CASSLVAGAGTDTQYF
TGTGCCAGCAGCTTAGTAGCGGGAGCAGGCACAGATACGCAGTATTTT
>TRBJ2-5|TRBV6-6|.|TRBD2
CASSERGNVQETQYF
TGTGCCAGCAGTGAGCGGGGGAATGTCCAAGAGACCCAGTACTTC
>TRBJ2-1|TRBV27|.|.
CASSVPGLYNEQFF
TGTGCCAGCAGTGTCCCAGGGCTCTACAATGAGCAGTTCTTC
>TRBJ1-4|TRBV18|.|.
CASSLASRSEKLFF
TGTGCCAGCTCACTGGCTTCTCGATCTGAAAAACTGTTTTTT
>TRBJ2-1|TRBV7-3|.|TRBD1
CASSLSGDRGSEQFF
TGTGCCAGCAGCTTATCTGGGGACAGGGGTAGTGAGCAGTTCTTC
>TRBJ2-7|TRBV29-1|few|.
CSVVLQGSYEQYF
TGCAGCGTTGTGTTGCAGGGATCCTACGAGCAGTACTTC
>TRBJ2-3|TRBV15|.|.
CATSSGLSPTDTQYF
TGTGCCACCAGCTCAGGCCTTTCGCCCACAGATACGCAGTATTTT
>TRBJ1-5|TRBV10-1|.|.
CASSEGGKDQPQHF
TGCGCCAGCAGTGAAGGCGGGAAGGATCAGCCCCAGCATTTT
>TRBJ1-2|TRBV28|.|TRBD1
CASSQGGSANYGYTF
TGTGCCAGCAGCCAAGGGGGCAGTGCTAACTATGGCTACACCTTC
>TRBJ2-7|TRBV15|.|TRBD1
CATSRDLRDRGYEQYF
TGTGCCACCAGCAGAGATCTCCGGGACAGGGGCTACGAGCAGTACTTC
>TRBJ2-7|TRBV30|once|TRBD1
CAWSAGTGGVSYEQYF
TGTGCCTGGAGCGCCGGGACAGGGGGAGTTTCCTACGAGCAGTACTTC
>TRBJ1-2|TRBV7-3|.|.
CASSPGVGYGYTF
TGTGCCAGCAGCCCGGGGGTTGGCTATGGCTACACCTTC
>TRBJ2-1|TRBV29-1|.|TRBD1
CSVEDYRGPYNEQFF
TGCAGCGTTGAAGACTACAGGGGGCCCTACAATGAGCAGTTCTTC
>TRBJ2-7|TRBV7-9|.|.
CASSLSGNEQYF
TGTGCCAGCAGCTTATCAGGGAACGAGCAGTACTTC
>TRBJ2-7|TRBV4-1|once|.
CASSQASLVGVTYEQYF
TGCGCCAGCAGCCAAGCCTCACTAGTAGGAGTAACCTACGAGCAGTACTTC
>TRBJ2-6|TRBV6-5|many|.
CASSGPGANVLTF
TGTGCCAGCAGTGGGCCTGGGGCCAACGTCCTGACTTTC
>TRBJ1-1|TRBV7-3|few|.
CASGTGPNTEAFF
TGTGCCAGCGGCACAGGGCCTAACACTGAAGCTTTCTTT
>TRBJ2-1|TRBV5-6|.|TRBD1
CASSQQGYNEQFF
TGTGCCAGCAGCCAACAGGGGTACAATGAGCAGTTCTTC
>TRBJ2-7|TRBV28|.|.
CASMGTGTTNYEQYF
TGTGCCAGCATGGGAACAGGGACAACGAACTACGAGCAGTACTTC
>TRBJ2-5|TRBV4-2|.|.
CASSQEGQSHETQYF
TGTGCCAGCAGCCAAGAAGGACAGTCCCATGAGACCCAGTACTTC
>TRBJ2-3|TRBV7-9|few|.
CASSLQGGGGTDTQYF
TGTGCCAGCAGCCTCCAGGGAGGGGGTGGCACAGATACGCAGTATTTT
>TRBJ1-4|TRBV27|.|TRBD1
CASSVDRGVGEKLFF
TGTGCCAGCAGTGTAGACAGGGGAGTTGGTGAAAAACTGTTTTTT
>TRBJ1-1|TRBV30|.|.
CAWGGPGLNTEAFF
TGTGCCTGGGGAGGCCCCGGTTTGAACACTGAAGCTTTCTTT
>TRBJ1-1|TRBV19|.|.
CASSIGGIMSTEAFF
TGTGCCAGTAGTATTGGGGGGATTATGAGCACTGAAGCTTTCTTT
>TRBJ1-4|TRBV27|.|.
CASSPGEAAEKLFF
TGTGCCAGCAGTCCAGGGGAAGCCGCCGAAAAACTGTTTTTT
>TRBJ2-1|TRBV27|.|TRBD2
CASRGLAGGSSYNEQFF
TGTGCCAGCAGAGGACTAGCGGGAGGGAGCTCCTACAATGAGCAGTTCTTC
>TRBJ2-1|TRBV28|once|TRBD2
CASHTSGEYNEQFF
TGTGCCAGCCATACTAGCGGGGAATACAATGAGCAGTTCTTC
>TRBJ2-1|TRBV7-9|few|TRBD2
CASSAWTSGPYNEQFF
TGTGCCAGCAGCGCGTGGACTAGCGGACCTTACAATGAGCAGTTCTTC
>TRBJ2-7|TRBV6-5|.|.
CASSYSAGPAGGEQYF
TGTGCCAGCAGTTACTCTGCGGGTCCAGCGGGTGGAGAGCAGTACTTC
>TRBJ1-2|TRBV6-5|once|.
CAAGRGFYGYTF
TGTGCCGCTGGGAGGGGCTTTTATGGCTACACCTTC
>TRBJ1-2|TRBV19|.|.
CASSIGVNYGYTF
TGTGCCAGTAGTATTGGAGTGAACTATGGCTACACCTTC
>TRBJ1-4|TRBV30|.|.
CAWSSTTGEKLFF
TGTGCCTGGAGTTCGACTACTGGCGAAAAACTGTTTTTT
>TRBJ1-2|TRBV27|.|.
CATGESRGYGYTF
TGTGCCACTGGAGAGAGCCGGGGCTATGGCTACACCTTC
>TRBJ1-1|TRBV7-8|.|.
CASSLAGGMNTEAFF
TGTGCCAGCAGCTTGGCCGGGGGAATGAACACTGAAGCTTTCTTT
>TRBJ2-5|TRBV5-1|.|.
CASSTTIGGQETQYF
TGCGCCAGCAGCACCACAATAGGGGGCCAAGAGACCCAGTACTTC
>TRBJ1-1|TRBV7-9|.|.
CASSRATVNTEAFF
TGTGCCAGCAGCCGAGCGACGGTGAACACTGAAGCTTTCTTT
>TRBJ1-3|TRBV6-5|few|.
CATMMTGYGNTIYF
TGTGCCACCATGATGACGGGTTATGGAAACACCATATATTTT
>TRBJ2-6|TRBV5-1|.|TRBD2
CASSLLVSGRLSGANVLTF
TGCGCCAGCAGCCTACTAGTCAGCGGGAGGTTATCCGGGGCCAACGTCCTGACTTTC
>TRBJ1-2|TRBV29-1|.|TRBD1
CSVLGTAYGYTF
TGCAGCGTTCTTGGGACAGCCTATGGCTACACCTTC
>TRBJ2-3|TRBV5-6|.|.
CASGNSGSDTQYF
TGTGCCAGCGGCAACTCAGGAAGTGATACGCAGTATTTT
>TRBJ2-3|TRBV19|few|.
CASSIDRWEQGSDTQYF
TGTGCCAGTAGTATAGATCGTTGGGAACAGGGCTCGGATACGCAGTATTTT
>TRBJ2-7|TRBV6-5|few|.
CASSYSEIADSVQYF
TGTGCCAGCAGTTACTCAGAGATCGCGGATAGCGTGCAGTACTTC
>TRBJ2-7|TRBV19|few|TRBD2
CASSQTSGISHEQYF
TGTGCCAGTAGTCAGACTAGCGGGATCTCTCACGAGCAGTACTTC
>TRBJ2-7|TRBV18|.|TRBD1
CASSPDRAAYEQYF
TGTGCCAGCTCTCCCGACAGGGCCGCCTACGAGCAGTACTTC
>TRBJ2-7|TRBV6-6|.|.
CASNGQTTEQYF
TGTGCCAGCAATGGACAGACTACCGAGCAGTACTTC
>TRBJ1-1|TRBV6-6|.|.
CASSSRDGNTEAFF
TGTGCCAGCAGTTCCCGGGATGGGAACACTGAAGCTTTCTTT
>TRBJ2-3|TRBV7-6|.|.
CASSPISTDTQYF
TGTGCCAGCAGCCCCATTAGCACAGATACGCAGTATTTT
>TRBJ2-6|TRBV6-1|.|TRBD1
CASSGATGTGANVLTF
TGTGCCAGCAGTGGAGCGACAGGGACTGGGGCCAACGTCCTGACTTTC
>TRBJ1-3|TRBV12-5|.|.
CASGLGDTLSGNTIYF
TGTGCTAGTGGTTTGGGAGACACCCTGTCTGGAAACACCATATATTTT
>TRBJ1-2|TRBV7-9|few|.
CSSSFMGAQGNYGYTF
TGTTCCAGCAGCTTCATGGGGGCGCAGGGCAACTATGGCTACACCTTC
>TRBJ2-7|TRBV2|.|.
CASSKILTGAGEQYF
TGTGCCAGCAGTAAAATACTGACAGGCGCGGGCGAGCAGTACTTC